The T cell receptor beta chain under discussion was sequenced for a study of blood T cell repertoires in COVID-19. On the study more broadly: The analysed material was cDNA or gDNA that came from T cells, B-cell-depleted T cells, or PBMCs.

Profiled with immunoSEQ multiplex PCR; TCRdb holds only in-frame clones, not every one. The sample contains 150,000 to 200,000 clones, more than 70% of which appear only once. The CDR3 covers 15 residues. The V end was cut by 4 bases, the J end by 1 base, with 12 bases between. In germline, CDR1 is SNHLY, CDR2 FYNNEI. Sequenced: PBMCs or T cells enriched from blood (not recorded which). V is TRBV2 and J is TRBJ2-3; perhaps TRBD1 as D (6 bases). This TCR came from a man in his forties who had recovered from COVID-19. The DNA for the CDR3 is TGTGCCAGCAGTGGGAACAGGGCGGGCACAGATACGCAGTATTTT. This translates into CASSGNRAGTDTQYF.